This T cell receptor beta chain is from a study of blood T cells in healthy people across ages. Deletions cut 0 bases from V and 7 bases from J, with 11 bases between. From germline, CDR1 is SGDLS and CDR2 YYNGEE. There are 14 residues in the CDR3. Primed by a sample-barcoded 5' primer and a J-beta primer mix, a second PCR proceeded for about 7 to 11 cycles. One entry per CDR3 protein, called by TCRdb with MiXCR from the 5' RACE reads. The table lists around 1,900,000 distinct CDR3 sequences, roughly 43% of them singletons. This clonotype was seen a few times. The TCR comes from a human donor in good health. Sequenced: blood. This chain joins TRBV9 and TRBJ2-1; the D is unclear. The CDR3 DNA sequence: TGTGCCAGCAGCGTAGGAAGTTTACGAAATGAGCAGTTCTTC. Translated, it gives CASSVGSLRNEQFF.